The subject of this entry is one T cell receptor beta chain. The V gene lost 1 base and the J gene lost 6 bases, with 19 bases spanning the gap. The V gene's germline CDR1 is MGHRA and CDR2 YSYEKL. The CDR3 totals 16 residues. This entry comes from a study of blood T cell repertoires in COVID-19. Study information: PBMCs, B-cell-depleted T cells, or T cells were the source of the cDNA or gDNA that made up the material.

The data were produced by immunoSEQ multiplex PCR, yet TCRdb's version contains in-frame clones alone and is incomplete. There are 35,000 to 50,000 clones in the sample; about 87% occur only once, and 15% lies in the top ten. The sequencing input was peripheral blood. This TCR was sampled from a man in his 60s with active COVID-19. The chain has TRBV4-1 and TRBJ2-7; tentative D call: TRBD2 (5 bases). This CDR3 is CASSQGTPTTILEQYF. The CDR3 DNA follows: TGCGCCAGCAGCCAAGGGACTCCTACTACGATTCTCGAGCAGTACTTC.